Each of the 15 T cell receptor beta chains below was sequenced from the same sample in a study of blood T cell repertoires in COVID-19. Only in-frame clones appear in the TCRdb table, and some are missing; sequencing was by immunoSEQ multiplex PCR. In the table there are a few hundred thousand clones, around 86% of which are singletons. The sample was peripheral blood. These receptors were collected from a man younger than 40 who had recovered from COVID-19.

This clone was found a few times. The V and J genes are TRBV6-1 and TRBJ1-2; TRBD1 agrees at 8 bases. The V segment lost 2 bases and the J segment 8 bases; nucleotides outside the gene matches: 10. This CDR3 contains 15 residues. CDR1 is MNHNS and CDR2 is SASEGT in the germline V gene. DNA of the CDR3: TGTGCCAGCAGTGAACCGCGTGGACAGGGTTCAGGCTACACCTTC. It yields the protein CASSEPRGQGSGYTF.

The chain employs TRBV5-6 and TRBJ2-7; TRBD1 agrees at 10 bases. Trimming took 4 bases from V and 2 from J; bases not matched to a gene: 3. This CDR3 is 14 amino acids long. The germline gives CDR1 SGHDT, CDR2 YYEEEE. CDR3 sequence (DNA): TGTGCCAGCAGCCGGGGACAGGGGACCTACGAGCAGTACGTC. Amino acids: CASSRGQGTYEQYV.

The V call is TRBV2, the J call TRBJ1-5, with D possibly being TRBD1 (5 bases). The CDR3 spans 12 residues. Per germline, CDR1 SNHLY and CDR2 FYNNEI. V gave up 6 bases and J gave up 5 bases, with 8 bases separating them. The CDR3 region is CASSGGDQPQHF. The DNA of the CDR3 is TGTGCCAGCAGCGGAGGGGATCAGCCCCAGCATTTT.

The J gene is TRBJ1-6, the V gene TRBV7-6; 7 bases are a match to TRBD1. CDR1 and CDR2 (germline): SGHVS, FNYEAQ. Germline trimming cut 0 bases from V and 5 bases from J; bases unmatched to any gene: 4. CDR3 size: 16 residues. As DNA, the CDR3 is TGTGCCAGCAGCTTAGCCGCAGGGGGTAATAATTCACCCCTCCACTTT. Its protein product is CASSLAAGGNNSPLHF.

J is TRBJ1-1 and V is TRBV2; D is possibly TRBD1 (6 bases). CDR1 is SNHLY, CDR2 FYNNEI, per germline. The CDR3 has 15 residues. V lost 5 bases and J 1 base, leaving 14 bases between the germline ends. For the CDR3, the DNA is TGTGCCAGCAGTCGAGAGGGGGTCGAGAACACTGAAGCTTTCTTT. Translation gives CASSREGVENTEAFF.

The CDR3 bases are TGTGCCAGCAGCTTAGGGGCCAGGGGCGAGCAGTTCTTC. It specifies CASSLGARGEQFF. This rearrangement joins TRBV7-7 to TRBJ2-1, with D possibly matching TRBD1 (6 bases). Trimming left V 1 base short and J 10 bases short, with 11 bases between. The CDR3 consists of 13 residues. CDR1 and CDR2 (germline): SSHAT, FNYEAQ (reference sequence).

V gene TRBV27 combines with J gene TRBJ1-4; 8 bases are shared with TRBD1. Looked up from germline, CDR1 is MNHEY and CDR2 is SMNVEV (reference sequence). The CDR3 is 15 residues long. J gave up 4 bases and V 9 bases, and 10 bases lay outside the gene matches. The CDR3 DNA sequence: TGTGCCAGAAGGGGACAGGTCGTCCATAATGAAAAACTGTTTTTT. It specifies CARRGQVVHNEKLFF.

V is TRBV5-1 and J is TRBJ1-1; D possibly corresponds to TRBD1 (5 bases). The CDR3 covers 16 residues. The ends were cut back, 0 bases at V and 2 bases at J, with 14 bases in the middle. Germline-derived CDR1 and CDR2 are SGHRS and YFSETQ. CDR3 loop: CASSLGQGMGNTEAFF. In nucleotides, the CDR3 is TGCGCCAGCAGCTTGGGCCAGGGAATGGGAAACACTGAAGCTTTCTTT.

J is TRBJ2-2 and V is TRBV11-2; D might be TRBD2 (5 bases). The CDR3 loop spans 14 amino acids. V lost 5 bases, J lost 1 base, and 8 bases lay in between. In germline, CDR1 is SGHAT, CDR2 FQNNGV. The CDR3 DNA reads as TGTGCCAGCAGCCGACTATTGAACACCGGGGAGCTGTTTTTT. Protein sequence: CASSRLLNTGELFF.

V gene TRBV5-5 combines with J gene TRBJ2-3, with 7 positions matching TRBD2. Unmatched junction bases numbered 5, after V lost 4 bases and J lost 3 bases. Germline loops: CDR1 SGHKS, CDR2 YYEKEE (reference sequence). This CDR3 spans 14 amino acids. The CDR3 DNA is TGTGCCAGCAGCCCGACGGGGGGTACAGATACGCAGTATTTT. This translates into CASSPTGGTDTQYF.

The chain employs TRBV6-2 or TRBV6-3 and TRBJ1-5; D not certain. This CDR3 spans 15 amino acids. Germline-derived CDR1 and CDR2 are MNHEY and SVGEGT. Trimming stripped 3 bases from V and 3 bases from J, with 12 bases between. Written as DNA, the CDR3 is TGTGCCAGCAGTTATGGCAGAACCTTCAATCAGCCCCAGCATTTT. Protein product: CASSYGRTFNQPQHF.

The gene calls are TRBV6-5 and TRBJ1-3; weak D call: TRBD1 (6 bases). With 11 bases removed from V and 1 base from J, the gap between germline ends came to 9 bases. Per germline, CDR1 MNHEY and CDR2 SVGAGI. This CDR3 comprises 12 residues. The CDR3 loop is CAAQGSGNTIYF. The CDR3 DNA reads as TGTGCCGCCCAGGGGTCTGGAAACACCATATATTTT.

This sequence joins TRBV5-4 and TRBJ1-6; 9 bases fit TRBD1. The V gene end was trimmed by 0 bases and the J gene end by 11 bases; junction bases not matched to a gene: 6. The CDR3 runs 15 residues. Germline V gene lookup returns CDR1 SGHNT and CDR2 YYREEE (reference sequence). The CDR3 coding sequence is TGTGCCAGCAGCTTGGGGTTGACAGGGGGAGCACCCCTCCACTTT. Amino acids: CASSLGLTGGAPLHF.

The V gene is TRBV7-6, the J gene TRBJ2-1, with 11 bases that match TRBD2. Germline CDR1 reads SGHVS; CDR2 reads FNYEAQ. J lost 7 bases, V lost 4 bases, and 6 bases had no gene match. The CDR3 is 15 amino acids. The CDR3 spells CASSSTRTSGNEQFF. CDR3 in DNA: TGTGCCAGCAGCTCGACCCGGACTAGCGGGAATGAGCAGTTCTTC.

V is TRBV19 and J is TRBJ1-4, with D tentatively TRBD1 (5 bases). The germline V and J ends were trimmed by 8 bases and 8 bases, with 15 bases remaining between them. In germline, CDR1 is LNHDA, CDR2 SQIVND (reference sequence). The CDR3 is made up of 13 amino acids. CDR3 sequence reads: CASSRQGGEKLFF. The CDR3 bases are TGTGCCAGTTCGAGGCAGGGTGGCGAAAAACTGTTTTTT.